What follows are 16 T cell receptor beta chains derived from one specimen sequenced in a study of blood T cell repertoires in COVID-19. Using immunoSEQ multiplex PCR, the repertoire was profiled, and TCRdb retains in-frame clones only, with some absent. Of approximately 90,000 clones listed, approximately 90% are singletons. The sequenced material came from peripheral blood. These receptors came from a man aged 55 to 70 with acute or convalescent COVID-19.

The chain is built from TRBV4-1 and TRBJ1-2, with D unclear. With 3 bases removed from V and 2 bases from J, the gap between germline ends came to 7 bases. Germline lookup yields CDR1 MGHRA and CDR2 YSYEKL. This CDR3 is built from 13 residues. Here the CDR3 DNA reads TGCGCCAGCAGCCACGAGGGAAACTATGGCTACACCTTC. This translates into CASSHEGNYGYTF.

The chain joins TRBV11-1 to TRBJ2-1; the match to TRBD2 covers 11 bases. CDR1 and CDR2 from the germline V gene are SGHAT and FQDESV (reference sequence). CDR3 length: 16 amino acids. V shed 5 bases and J 6 bases; nucleotides not matched to a gene: 9. CDR3 DNA: TGTGCCAGCAGCCGCCTAGCGGGGGGTGGTGGCAATGAGCAGTTCTTC. This encodes CASSRLAGGGGNEQFF.

The CDR3 region is CASSYGRLADTQYF. In DNA form, the CDR3 reads TGTGCCAGCAGTTACGGCCGACTAGCGGATACGCAGTATTTT. The rearrangement joins TRBV6-2 or TRBV6-3 to TRBJ2-3, with 8 nucleotides matching TRBD2. The V gene's germline CDR1 is MNHEY and CDR2 SVGEGT. The J segment lost 6 bases and the V segment lost 2 bases, leaving 4 bases of the junction unmatched. There are 14 residues in the CDR3.

V usage is TRBV5-5 and J usage is TRBJ1-6; TRBD1 agrees at 7 bases. The CDR3 has 16 amino acids. The junction had 11 bases not matched to a gene; V was cut back by 5 bases and J by 6 bases. Germline CDR1 reads SGHKS; CDR2 reads YYEKEE (reference sequence). The CDR3 DNA reads TGTGCCAGCAGTTGGAACGGGGACAGCGTTAATTCACCCCTCCACTTT. Amino acids: CASSWNGDSVNSPLHF.

The V call is TRBV5-6, the J call TRBJ1-2; 8 nucleotides agree with TRBD1. CDR3 length: 14 residues. Germline V CDR1 and CDR2: SGHDT, YYEEEE. V dropped 4 bases and J dropped 4; count of bases not matched to a gene: 6. The CDR3 reads CASSPAGGGYGYTF. The CDR3 nucleotides are TGTGCCAGCAGCCCGGCAGGGGGCGGCTATGGCTACACCTTC.

V usage is TRBV14 and J usage is TRBJ1-2; 7 nucleotides line up with TRBD1. Germline lookup yields CDR1 SGHDN and CDR2 FVKESK. V gave up 4 bases and J gave up 8 bases; unmatched junction bases: 13. This CDR3 comprises 15 residues. The CDR3 nucleotides are TGTGCCAGCAGCCCGACAGGGCTCCTAAGAACAGGCTACACCTTC. The encoded protein is CASSPTGLLRTGYTF.

J is TRBJ1-2 and V is TRBV6-5; D is unresolved. The CDR3 is made up of 12 amino acids. Germline V lookup: CDR1 MNHEY, CDR2 SVGAGI. V lost 8 bases, J lost 4 bases, and 11 bases lay in between. The CDR3: CASGRASYGYTF. CDR3 DNA sequence: TGTGCCAGCGGGAGGGCGTCCTATGGCTACACCTTC.

The chain combines TRBV7-9 with TRBJ1-5; no clear D gene. The CDR3 loop spans 13 amino acids. Trimming took 1 base from V and 4 from J, leaving 5 bases between them. The germline V gene has CDR1 SEHNR and CDR2 FQNEAQ (reference sequence). Here the CDR3 reads CASSLGPNQPQHF. The CDR3 DNA reads as TGTGCCAGCAGCTTAGGGCCGAATCAGCCCCAGCATTTT.

V and J are TRBV27 and TRBJ2-7; TRBD1 matches 8 bases. This CDR3 region has 12 residues. Germline V CDR1 and CDR2: MNHEY, SMNVEV (reference sequence). V shed 9 bases, J shed 2 bases, and the junction held 3 bases outside the gene matches. CDR3 nucleotides: TGTGCCAGTAAGGACAGGGCCTACGAGCAGTACTTC. Translation: CASKDRAYEQYF.

The genes are TRBV2 and TRBJ1-6; D not certain. CDR3 length: 14 residues. V gave up 6 bases and J gave up 6 bases, with 12 bases separating them. In germline, CDR1 is SNHLY, CDR2 FYNNEI. The chain's CDR3 is CASRVSRVNSPLHF. The CDR3 DNA reads TGTGCCAGCAGAGTGAGCCGAGTTAATTCACCCCTCCACTTT.

The genes are TRBV27 and TRBJ2-1; D gene ambiguous. V lost 7 bases and J lost 14, with 15 bases in between. The germline V gene encodes CDR1 MNHEY and CDR2 SMNVEV (reference sequence). The CDR3 spans 11 residues. The CDR3 nucleotides are TGTGCCAGCACCCTAGGTAGCCCGAAGTTCTTC. Amino acid sequence: CASTLGSPKFF.

J is TRBJ1-2 and V is TRBV19, with TRBD1 matching over 9 bases. The J segment lost 5 bases and the V segment lost 4 bases, leaving 8 bases of the junction unmatched. The CDR3 totals 15 residues. From germline, CDR1 is LNHDA and CDR2 SQIVND (reference sequence). Here the CDR3 reads CASSKGTGMGYGYTF. The CDR3 coding sequence is TGTGCCAGTAGTAAAGGGACAGGGATGGGGTATGGCTACACCTTC.

The chain carries TRBV5-6 and TRBJ2-1, with TRBD2 matching over 9 bases. The CDR3 length is 16 residues. Germline assignment: CDR1 SGHDT and CDR2 YYEEEE. The J segment lost 0 bases and the V segment lost 4 bases, leaving 5 bases of the junction unmatched. The CDR3 loop is CASSISGGSSYNEQFF. CDR3 sequence (DNA): TGTGCCAGCAGCATTAGCGGGGGTAGCTCCTACAATGAGCAGTTCTTC.

This chain connects TRBV5-5 to TRBJ1-5, with 7 bases fitting TRBD1. The V gene end was trimmed by 4 bases and the J gene end by 3 bases; junction bases not matched to a gene: 7. The CDR3 is 15 amino acids. Germline V gives CDR1 SGHKS, CDR2 YYEKEE (reference sequence). The CDR3 nucleotides read TGTGCCAGCAGCCCCCGGGACAGCTACAATCAGCCCCAGCATTTT. Its translation is CASSPRDSYNQPQHF.

The chain has TRBV6-5 and TRBJ1-6, with unresolved D. The length of the CDR3 is 15 residues. Germline V gene sequence: CDR1 MNHEY, CDR2 SVGAGI. V lost 6 bases, J lost 6 bases, and 15 bases lay in between. The CDR3 DNA reads TGTGCCAGCAGGCCTGAACAGAATCTTAATTCACCCCTCCACTTT. Amino acids: CASRPEQNLNSPLHF.

The chain couples TRBV3-1 (or the pseudogene TRBV3-2) to TRBJ1-2; D unclear. V shed 0 bases and J shed 1 base, with 9 bases lying between them. This CDR3 region has 15 residues. The germline V gene encodes CDR1 LGHDT and CDR2 YNNKEL (reference sequence). The CDR3 spells CASSQELGSNYGYTF. The DNA for the CDR3 is TGTGCCAGCAGCCAAGAGTTAGGGAGTAACTATGGCTACACCTTC.